This record looks at one T cell receptor (beta chain) sequence and its context. This specimen comes from a study of control samples from healthy donors and cancer patients. The repertoire was sequenced with immunoSEQ multiplex PCR; TCRdb's copy has only in-frame clones and lacks some. Of tens of thousands of clones in the sample, about four fifths were seen once. Germline CDR1 reads WSHSY; CDR2 reads SAAADI. The CDR3 contains 13 residues. The germline V and J ends were trimmed by 3 bases and 1 base, with 6 bases remaining between them. The clonotype originates from a woman in her sixties in good health. Sequencing input: blood. The chain has TRBV10-2 and TRBJ1-1, with D uncertain. The CDR3 region is CASSDGENTEAFF. CDR3 coding DNA: TGCGCCAGCAGTGATGGGGAGAACACTGAAGCTTTCTTT.